This T cell receptor (beta chain) was recovered during a study of cytomegalovirus exposure and HLA in healthy donors. Trimming stripped 2 bases from V and 8 bases from J, with 19 bases between. CDR1 and CDR2 from the germline V gene are SGHDT and YYEEEE. The CDR3 totals 15 residues. As regards this clone: No antigen is known for it.

This table comes from immunoSEQ multiplex PCR, and its TCRdb copy is limited to in-frame clones, with some not included. The sample consists of under 350,000 clones, 80% to 90% of them appearing once. Study conclusions and caveats: The study recorded 150 to 200 TCR beta chains that were cytomegalovirus-associated. Reports indicated that the classifier achieved high specificity and sensitivity in diagnosing cytomegalovirus status. The dataset shows that most TCR sequences were rare, while some public TCRs occurred in many donors. In the 95 to 150 validation repertoires, roughly 94% of cluster scores exceeded 0, per a later analysis.

Sequenced input: PBMCs. The V call is TRBV5-6, the J call TRBJ1-2; D possibly corresponds to TRBD1 (6 bases). The receptor was derived from a woman aged 18 to 35 in good health and CMV-seronegative. CDR3 nucleotide sequence: TGTGCCAGCAGCTTCCAGGGGAAGACTATTGGGGGCTACACCTTC. As protein: CASSFQGKTIGGYTF.